Following are 6 T cell receptor beta chains from one sample sequenced in a study of blood T cell repertoires in COVID-19 (dated by TCRdb to about 2020). Library preparation was by the immunoSEQ multiplex PCR assay. Not all clones reach the TCRdb copy of this immuneACCESS table, which keeps in-frame sequences only. Checked studies attribute under half of the gap to unresolved V genes and leave the rest unexplained. The sample table contains approximately 150,000 clones; only one count was recorded for about four fifths of them. Jointly, the top ten make up approximately 11% of the sample. Specimen: peripheral blood. These receptors originate from a man in his 60s with active or convalescent COVID-19.

The genes are TRBV7-2 and TRBJ2-7, with D possibly being TRBD2 (6 bases). The CDR3 runs 15 residues. Trimming cost V 1 base and J 0 bases, with 10 bases left between them. CDR1 and CDR2 (germline): SGHTA, FQGNSA. CDR3 coding DNA: TGTGCCAGCAGCTTAGATTGGGGGGTCTCCTACGAGCAGTACTTC. Translation gives CASSLDWGVSYEQYF.

The chain links TRBV10-3 to TRBJ1-5; maybe TRBD1 (5 bases). Germline CDR1 and CDR2: ENHRY and SYGVKD. This CDR3 has 14 amino acids. Trimming left V 6 bases short and J 1 base short, with 10 bases between. CDR3 residues: CAIRGGGSNQPQHF. CDR3 in DNA: TGTGCCATCAGGGGGGGTGGGAGCAATCAGCCCCAGCATTTT.

This chain connects TRBV11-2 to TRBJ1-2; 7 bases line up with TRBD1. V trimming: 4 bases; J trimming: 7 bases; junction bases outside the gene matches: 6. Germline-derived CDR1 and CDR2 are SGHAT and FQNNGV. CDR3 length: 13 residues. The CDR3 loop reads CASSSTTGVGYTF. The CDR3 DNA sequence: TGTGCCAGCAGCTCTACTACAGGGGTTGGCTACACCTTC.

The chain recombines TRBV6-5 with TRBJ2-5; no clear D. Trimming shortened V by 5 bases and J by 3 bases, and 13 bases separated the two germline ends. This CDR3 is built from 14 residues. Germline CDR1 MNHEY, CDR2 SVGAGI. CDR3 loop: CASSRRSPKETQYF. CDR3 coding DNA: TGTGCCAGCAGTCGCCGGAGCCCCAAAGAGACCCAGTACTTC.

This clone was recorded only once. V gene TRBV5-4 combines with J gene TRBJ1-1; D remains ambiguous. V lost 0 bases, J lost 0 bases, and 12 bases lay in between. The CDR3 has 16 residues. The germline V gene has CDR1 SGHNT and CDR2 YYREEE (reference sequence). The CDR3 protein is CASSLDPRRVNTEAFF. The CDR3 bases are TGTGCCAGCAGCTTGGACCCTAGGCGGGTGAACACTGAAGCTTTCTTT.

The chain links TRBV19 to TRBJ1-5; D perhaps matches TRBD1 (5 bases). Germline CDR1 LNHDA, CDR2 SQIVND (reference sequence). This CDR3 region has 16 residues. Trimming stripped 5 bases from V and 0 bases from J, with 14 bases between. CDR3 residues: CASSLRGSYSNQPQHF. The DNA for the CDR3 is TGTGCCAGTAGTTTGCGGGGCAGTTATAGCAATCAGCCCCAGCATTTT. The full variable domain, with the rest looked up from reference TRBV19 and TRBJ1-5, is DGGITQSPKYLFRKEGQNVTLSCEQNLNHDAMYWYRQDPGQGLRLIYYSQIVNDFQKGDIAEGYSVSREKKESFPLTVTSAQKNPTAFYLCASSLRGSYSNQPQHFGDGTRLSIL.